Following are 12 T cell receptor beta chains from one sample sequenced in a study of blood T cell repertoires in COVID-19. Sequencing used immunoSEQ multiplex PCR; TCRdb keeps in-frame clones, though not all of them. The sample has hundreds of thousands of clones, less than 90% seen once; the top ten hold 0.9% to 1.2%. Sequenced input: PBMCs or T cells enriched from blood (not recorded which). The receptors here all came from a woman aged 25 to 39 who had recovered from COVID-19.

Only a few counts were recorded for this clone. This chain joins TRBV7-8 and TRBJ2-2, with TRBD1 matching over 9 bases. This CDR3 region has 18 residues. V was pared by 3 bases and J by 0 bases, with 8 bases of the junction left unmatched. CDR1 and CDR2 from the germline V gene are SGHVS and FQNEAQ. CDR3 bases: TGTGCCAGCAGCTTGGGATCGGGACAGGGAACGAACACCGGGGAGCTGTTTTTT. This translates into CASSLGSGQGTNTGELFF.

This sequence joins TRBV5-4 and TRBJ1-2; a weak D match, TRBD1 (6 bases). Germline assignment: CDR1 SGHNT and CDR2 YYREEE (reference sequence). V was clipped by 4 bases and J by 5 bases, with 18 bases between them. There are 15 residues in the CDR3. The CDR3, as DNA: TGTGCCAGCAGCCGGGGGGGCCAGTTGGGTTATGGCTACACCTTC. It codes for CASSRGGQLGYGYTF.

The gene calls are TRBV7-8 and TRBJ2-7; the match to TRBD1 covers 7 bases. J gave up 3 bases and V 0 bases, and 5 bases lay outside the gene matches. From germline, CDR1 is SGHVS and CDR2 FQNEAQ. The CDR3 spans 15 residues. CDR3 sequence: CASSLAGGGIYEQYF. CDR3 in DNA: TGTGCCAGCAGCTTAGCAGGGGGCGGAATCTACGAGCAGTACTTC.

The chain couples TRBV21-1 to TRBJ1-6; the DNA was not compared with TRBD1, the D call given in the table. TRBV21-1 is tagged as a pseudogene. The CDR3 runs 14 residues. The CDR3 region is CASSKGRSGSPLHF. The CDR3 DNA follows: TGTGCCAGCAGCAAAGGTCGCTCAGGGTCACCCCTCCACTTT.

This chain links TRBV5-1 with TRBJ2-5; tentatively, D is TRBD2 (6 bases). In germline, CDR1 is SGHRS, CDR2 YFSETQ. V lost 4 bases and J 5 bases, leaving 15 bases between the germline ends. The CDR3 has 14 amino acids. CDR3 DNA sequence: TGCGCCAGCAGCGGGGGGAACTCGGGGGAGACCCAGTACTTC. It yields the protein CASSGGNSGETQYF.

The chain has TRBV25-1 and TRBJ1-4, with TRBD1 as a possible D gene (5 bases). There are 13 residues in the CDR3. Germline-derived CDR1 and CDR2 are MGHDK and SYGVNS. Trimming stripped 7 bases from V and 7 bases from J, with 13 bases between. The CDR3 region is CASMGIRGEKLFF. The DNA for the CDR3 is TGTGCCAGCATGGGGATTAGGGGTGAAAAACTGTTTTTT.

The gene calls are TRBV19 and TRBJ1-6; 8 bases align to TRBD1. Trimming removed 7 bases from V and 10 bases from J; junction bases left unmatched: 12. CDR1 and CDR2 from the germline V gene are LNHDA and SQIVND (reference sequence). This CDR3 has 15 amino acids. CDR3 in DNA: TGTGCCAGTAACCCCGGACAGGGTTCAAACTCACCCCTCCACTTT. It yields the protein CASNPGQGSNSPLHF.

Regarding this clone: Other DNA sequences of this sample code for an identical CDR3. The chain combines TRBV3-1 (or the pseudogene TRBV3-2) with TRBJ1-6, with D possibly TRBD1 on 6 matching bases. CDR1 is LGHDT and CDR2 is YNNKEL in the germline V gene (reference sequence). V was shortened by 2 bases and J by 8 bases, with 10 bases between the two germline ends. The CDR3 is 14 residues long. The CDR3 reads CASSQSGGDSPLHF. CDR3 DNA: TGTGCCAGCAGCCAATCGGGGGGCGATTCACCCCTCCACTTT.

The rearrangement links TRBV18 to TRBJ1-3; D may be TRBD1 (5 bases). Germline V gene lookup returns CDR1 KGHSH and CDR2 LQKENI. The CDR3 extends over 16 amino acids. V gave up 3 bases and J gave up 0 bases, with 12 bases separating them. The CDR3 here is CASSPRQTSSGNTIYF. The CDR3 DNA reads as TGTGCCAGCTCACCCAGACAGACCTCCTCTGGAAACACCATATATTTT.

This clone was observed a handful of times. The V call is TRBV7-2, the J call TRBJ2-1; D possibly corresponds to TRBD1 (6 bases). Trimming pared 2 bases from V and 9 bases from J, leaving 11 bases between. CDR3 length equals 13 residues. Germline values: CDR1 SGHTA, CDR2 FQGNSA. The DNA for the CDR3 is TGTGCCAGCAGCTTAAACAGGGCCGGTGAGCAGTTCTTC. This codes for CASSLNRAGEQFF. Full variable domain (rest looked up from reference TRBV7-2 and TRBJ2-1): GAGVSQSPSNKVTEKGKDVELRCDPISGHTALYWYRQSLGQGLEFLIYFQGNSAPDKSGLPSDRFSAERTGGSVSTLTIQRTQQEDSAVYLCASSLNRAGEQFFGPGTRLTVL.

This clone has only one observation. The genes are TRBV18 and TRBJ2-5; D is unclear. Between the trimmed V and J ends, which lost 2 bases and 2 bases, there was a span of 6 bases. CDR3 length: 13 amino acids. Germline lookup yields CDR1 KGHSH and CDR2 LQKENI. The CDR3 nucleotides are TGTGCCAGCTCACCAACACAGCAAGAGACCCAGTACTTC. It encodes CASSPTQQETQYF. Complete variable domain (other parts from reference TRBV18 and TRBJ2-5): NAGVMQNPRHLVRRRGQEARLRCSPMKGHSHVYWYRQLPEEGLKFMVYLQKENIIDESGMPKERFSAEFPKEGPSILRIQQVVRGDSAAYFCASSPTQQETQYFGPGTRLLVL.

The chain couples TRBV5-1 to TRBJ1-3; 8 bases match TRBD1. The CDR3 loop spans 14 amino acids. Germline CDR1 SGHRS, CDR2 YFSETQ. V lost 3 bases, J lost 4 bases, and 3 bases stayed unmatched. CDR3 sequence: CASSSRDRGNTIYF. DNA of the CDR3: TGCGCCAGCAGCTCCCGGGACAGGGGAAACACCATATATTTT.